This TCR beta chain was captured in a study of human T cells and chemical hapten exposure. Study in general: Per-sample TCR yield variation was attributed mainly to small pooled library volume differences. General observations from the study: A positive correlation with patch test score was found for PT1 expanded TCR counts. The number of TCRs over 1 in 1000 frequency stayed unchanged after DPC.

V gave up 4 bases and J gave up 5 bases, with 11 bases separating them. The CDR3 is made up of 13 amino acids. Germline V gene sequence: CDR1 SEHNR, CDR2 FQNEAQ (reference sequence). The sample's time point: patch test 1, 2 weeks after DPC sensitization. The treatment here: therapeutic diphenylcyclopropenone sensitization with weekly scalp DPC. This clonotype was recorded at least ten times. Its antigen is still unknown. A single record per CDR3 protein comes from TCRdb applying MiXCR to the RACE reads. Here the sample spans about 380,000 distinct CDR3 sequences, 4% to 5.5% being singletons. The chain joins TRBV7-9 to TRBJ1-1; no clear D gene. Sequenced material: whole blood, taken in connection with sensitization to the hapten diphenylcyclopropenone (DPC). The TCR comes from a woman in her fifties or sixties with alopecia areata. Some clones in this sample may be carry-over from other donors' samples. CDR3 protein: CASSSKGGTEAFF. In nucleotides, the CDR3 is TGTGCCAGCAGCTCAAAAGGTGGAACTGAAGCTTTCTTT.